The 14 T cell receptor beta chains listed next were all sequenced from one sample in a study of shared clonotypes between healthy human individuals. Sequenced by immunoSEQ multiplex PCR; TCRdb stores in-frame clones only, minus some. Here the sample spans a few hundred thousand clones, over 95% being singletons. Cells designated naive CD8 were CD45RO-negative and were positively selected for CCR7, with terminally differentiated effector memory CD45RA+ cells excluded. The sample consisted of naive CD8+ T cells sorted from blood. These receptors were collected from a woman aged 25 to 45 in good health.

J is TRBJ2-1 and V is TRBV7-2; maybe TRBD2 (5 bases). The CDR3 is 15 amino acids. V dropped 7 bases and J dropped 0 bases, with 13 bases sitting between them. Germline V lookup: CDR1 SGHTA, CDR2 FQGNSA. CDR3 sequence (DNA): TGTGCCAGCATTCCGCCGGGAAGCTCCTACAATGAGCAGTTCTTC. Protein sequence: CASIPPGSSYNEQFF.

This clone was detected only once. This chain links TRBV19 with TRBJ2-3, with TRBD1 identical over 7 bases. Germline CDR1 and CDR2: LNHDA and SQIVND (reference sequence). The CDR3 length is 13 residues. J gave up 6 bases and V 7 bases, and 7 bases lay outside the gene matches. This chain's CDR3 is CASILQGGDTQYF. As DNA, the CDR3 is TGTGCCAGTATCCTGCAAGGGGGCGATACGCAGTATTTT.

The V call is TRBV19, the J call TRBJ2-1; D might be TRBD2 (6 bases). CDR3 length: 15 residues. The V gene lost 6 bases and the J gene lost 3 bases, with 15 bases spanning the gap. Germline CDR1 and CDR2: LNHDA and SQIVND (reference sequence). CDR3 residues: CASSHRDSDYNEQFF. As DNA, the CDR3 is TGTGCCAGTAGCCACCGGGACTCTGACTACAATGAGCAGTTCTTC.

The chain couples TRBV6-6 to TRBJ1-4; D remains ambiguous. V was cut by 2 bases and J by 8 bases, with 6 bases left in between. The CDR3 is 12 amino acids. The germline V gene has CDR1 MNHNY and CDR2 SVGAGI (reference sequence). In DNA, the CDR3 is TGTGCCAGCAGTTACGGCGGCGAAAAACTGTTTTTT. Translation gives CASSYGGEKLFF.

As concerns this clone: Other nucleotide sequences in the sample specify the same CDR3. The chain joins TRBV6-5 to TRBJ2-3; D is unclear. V was pared by 2 bases and J by 4 bases, with 4 bases between. The CDR3 totals 12 residues. Germline CDR1 MNHEY, CDR2 SVGAGI. CDR3 coding DNA: TGTGCCAGCAGTTACCCGCCAGATACGCAGTATTTT. Its protein is CASSYPPDTQYF.

The V gene is TRBV28, the J gene TRBJ2-7; 8 bases map to TRBD2. With 5 bases clipped from V and 3 bases from J, the junction kept 12 bases outside the gene matches. This CDR3 region has 16 residues. The germline CDR1 and CDR2 sequences are MDHEN and SYDVKM. CDR3 sequence reads: CASSPRGGGKSYEQYF. The CDR3 region has the DNA TGTGCCAGCAGTCCACGGGGGGGCGGGAAAAGCTACGAGCAGTACTTC.

This rearrangement joins TRBV5-6 to TRBJ1-2; D not certain. The V gene's germline CDR1 is SGHDT and CDR2 YYEEEE. The V end lost 0 bases, the J end lost 5 bases, and 8 bases lay between the germline ends. The CDR3 loop spans 13 amino acids. The chain's CDR3 is CASSLEDIYGYTF. In nucleotides, the CDR3 is TGTGCCAGCAGCTTGGAAGACATTTATGGCTACACCTTC.

The DNA for the CDR3 is TGTGCCAGCAGATCGCTCCAGGGGGCCGGAACCGGGGAGCTGTTTTTT. It codes for CASRSLQGAGTGELFF. The rearrangement joins TRBV28 to TRBJ2-2; TRBD1 matches 8 bases. Germline values: CDR1 MDHEN, CDR2 SYDVKM. The ends lost 6 bases at V and 5 bases at J; junction bases unmatched: 11. The CDR3 spans 16 residues.

This clone was counted a few times. The same CDR3 can be traced to other DNA sequences in this sample. The chain is built from TRBV5-4 and TRBJ1-1; D unclear. Germline lookup yields CDR1 SGHNT and CDR2 YYREEE (reference sequence). Deletions cut 4 bases from V and 2 bases from J, with 3 bases between. The CDR3 sequence is 11 residues long. The CDR3 protein is CASSLNTEAFF. The CDR3 nucleotides are TGTGCCAGCAGCCTTAACACTGAAGCTTTCTTT.

The chain carries TRBV11-3 and TRBJ1-4; a possible D gene is TRBD1 (5 bases). V dropped 0 bases and J dropped 16 bases, with 12 bases sitting between them. This CDR3 has 12 amino acids. CDR1 and CDR2 (germline): SGHNT, YENEEA. CDR3 bases: TGTGCCAGCAGCTTAGAATTTCCGGGGGGGTTTTTT. Encoded protein: CASSLEFPGGFF.

The chain links TRBV5-1 to TRBJ2-2; D remains unclear. V was trimmed by 2 bases and J by 4 bases, leaving 9 bases between them. The CDR3 runs 14 residues. The germline CDR1 and CDR2 sequences are SGHRS and YFSETQ. The CDR3 here is CASSLGVGTGELFF. The DNA for the CDR3 is TGCGCCAGCAGCTTAGGAGTCGGCACCGGGGAGCTGTTTTTT.

In its sample, this clone was seen once. The chain links TRBV4-1 to TRBJ2-3, with D uncertain. This CDR3 comprises 15 residues. Germline loops: CDR1 MGHRA, CDR2 YSYEKL. Trimming took 3 bases from V and 6 from J, leaving 16 bases between them. CDR3 sequence reads: CASSHQEFNRDTQYF. CDR3 in DNA: TGCGCCAGCAGCCACCAGGAGTTTAATAGGGATACGCAGTATTTT.

As regards this clone: The identical CDR3 is also encoded by other nucleotide sequences in the sample. The rearrangement links TRBV5-4 to TRBJ2-7; 7 nucleotides match TRBD1. The CDR3 has 13 residues. Germline CDR1 SGHNT, CDR2 YYREEE (reference sequence). J was trimmed by 3 bases and V by 0 bases; bases with no gene match: 0. The CDR3, as DNA: TGTGCCAGCAGCTTGGGGACAGGCTACGAGCAGTACTTC. Translation: CASSLGTGYEQYF.

CDR3 bases: TGTGCCAGCAGTGAATCTGGACACCCAGCCAAAAACATTCAGTACTTC. It encodes CASSESGHPAKNIQYF. The chain has TRBV2 and TRBJ2-4; D possibly corresponds to TRBD1 (5 bases). The germline V and J ends were trimmed by 2 bases and 0 bases, with 11 bases remaining between them. CDR1 and CDR2 from the germline V gene are SNHLY and FYNNEI. The CDR3 sequence is 16 residues long.